Below are 10 T cell receptor beta chains sequenced from a single sample in a study of tumor-infiltrating lymphocytes in oesophageal squamous cell carcinoma. TCRdb recomputed calls from the PCR reads with MiXCR, one row per CDR3 protein. The sample contains approximately 9,500 distinct CDR3 sequences, roughly 58% of which appear only once. Sequencing used esophageal tumor tissue. All receptors derive from a female donor with esophageal squamous cell carcinoma.

The chain recombines TRBV6-1 with TRBJ2-1; D gene uncertain. Deletions cut 0 bases from V and 12 bases from J, with 12 bases between. Per the germline V gene, CDR1 is MNHNS and CDR2 is SASEGT. The CDR3 is 13 residues long. The CDR3 is CASSEAISPTQFF. The CDR3 nucleotides are TGTGCCAGCAGTGAAGCAATATCGCCTACGCAGTTCTTC.

The gene calls are TRBV7-2 and TRBJ2-5; D is unclear. This CDR3 is built from 10 residues. Germline CDR1 reads SGHTA; CDR2 reads FQGNSA. V lost 8 bases and J 9 bases, leaving 10 bases between the germline ends. Here the CDR3 reads CASGPKAQYF. Here the CDR3 DNA reads TGTGCCAGCGGACCGAAGGCCCAGTACTTC.

By its share, this clonotype is medium-sized (0.01 to 0.1%). The chain couples TRBV6-1 to TRBJ2-1; TRBD2 aligns across 7 bases. The CDR3 loop spans 13 amino acids. The germline gives CDR1 MNHNS, CDR2 SASEGT. With V trimmed by 4 bases and J by 7 bases, 4 bases remained unmatched. The DNA of the CDR3 is TGTGCCAGCAGTGCAGGGACTAAAAATGAGCAGTTCTTC. Translating it yields CASSAGTKNEQFF.

For the CDR3, the DNA is TGTGCCAGCAGCTTAGCGAGCGGGAGGGCCGTGACTGAGCAGTACTTC. The encoded protein is CASSLASGRAVTEQYF. The genes are TRBV7-6 and TRBJ2-4, with 10 positions matching TRBD2. Germline V gives CDR1 SGHVS, CDR2 FNYEAQ. The CDR3 totals 16 residues. V was pared by 0 bases and J by 13 bases, with 12 bases of the junction left unmatched.

The chain recombines TRBV7-9 with TRBJ2-7, with 9 nucleotides matching TRBD1. Germline V gene sequence: CDR1 SEHNR, CDR2 FQNEAQ (reference sequence). J gave up 0 bases and V 3 bases, and 3 bases lay outside the gene matches. The CDR3 length is 15 residues. Here the CDR3 reads CASSFVTGGSYEQYF. As DNA, the CDR3 is TGTGCCAGCAGCTTCGTGACAGGGGGCTCCTACGAGCAGTACTTC.

This clonotype appeared many times. The J gene is TRBJ1-1, the V gene TRBV24-1; a weak D match, TRBD1 (6 bases). The germline CDR1 and CDR2 sequences are KGHDR and SFDVKD. This CDR3 has 15 amino acids. V lost 3 bases and J lost 1, with 11 bases in between. CDR3 in amino acids: CATSDPKQGNTEAFF. CDR3 nucleotides: TGTGCCACCAGTGATCCGAAACAGGGGAACACTGAAGCTTTCTTT.

In this sample, this clonotype turned up a few times. This chain uses TRBV7-3 with TRBJ2-1, with 11 bases lining up with TRBD1. Trimming cost V 5 bases and J 2 bases; bases outside gene matches: 2. From germline, CDR1 is SGHTA and CDR2 FQGTGA. CDR3 length: 15 amino acids. In DNA form, the CDR3 reads TGTGCCAGCAGCAAGGGACAGGGGGCCTACAATGAGCAGTTCTTC. Translating gives CASSKGQGAYNEQFF.

The V and J genes are TRBV7-8 and TRBJ2-1; 8 nucleotides match TRBD1. The J call may be incorrect, as the DNA end agrees better with TRBJ2-7. This CDR3 spans 14 amino acids. Per germline, CDR1 SGHVS and CDR2 FQNEAQ. Here the CDR3 reads CASSTWTGRYEQYF. CDR3 DNA: TGTGCCAGCAGCACCTGGACAGGGCGCTACGAGCAGTACTTC.

The J gene is TRBJ2-3, the V gene TRBV7-2, with TRBD2 matching 13 bases. V shed 5 bases, J shed 3 bases, and the junction held 8 bases outside the gene matches. The CDR3 runs 17 residues. CDR1 and CDR2 (germline): SGHTA, FQGNSA. The DNA of the CDR3 is TGTGCCAGCAGCACCCGACTAGCGGGAGGAAGTACAGATACGCAGTATTTT. Translated: CASSTRLAGGSTDTQYF.

The chain employs TRBV7-3 and TRBJ2-3; D call uncertain. CDR1 is SGHTA and CDR2 is FQGTGA in the germline V gene. CDR3 length equals 14 residues. V gave up 3 bases and J gave up 2 bases, with 9 bases separating them. The CDR3 nucleotides read TGTGCCAGCAGCTTGAATGGCCTCACAGATACGCAGTATTTT. As protein: CASSLNGLTDTQYF. The full variable domain, its missing parts supplied by reference TRBV7-3 and TRBJ2-3, is GAGVSQTPSNKVTEKGKYVELRCDPISGHTALYWYRQSLGQGPEFLIYFQGTGAADDSGLPNDRFFAVRPEGSVSTLKIQRTERGDSAVYLCASSLNGLTDTQYFGPGTRLTVL.